The 13 T cell receptor beta chains presented below share a single source sample, sequenced in a study of blood T cell repertoires in COVID-19. TCRdb's table, derived via immunoSEQ multiplex PCR, lists solely in-frame clones and lacks some. This table has 200,000 to 250,000 clones, roughly nine tenths appearing once. The specimen was PBMCs or T cells enriched from blood (not recorded which). Receptors originate from a woman aged 45-65 years in a cohort exposed to, infected with or recovered from COVID-19 (not recorded which).

The rearrangement uses TRBV7-2 and TRBJ1-5; D is perhaps TRBD1 (6 bases). Germline V gene data show CDR1 as SGHTA and CDR2 as FQGNSA. With 5 bases removed from V and 6 bases from J, the gap between germline ends came to 11 bases. The CDR3 has 13 amino acids. The CDR3: CASSRQAAQPQHF. In DNA form, the CDR3 reads TGTGCCAGCAGCCGACAGGCGGCTCAGCCCCAGCATTTT.

V and J are TRBV7-3 and TRBJ2-5; tentatively, D is TRBD2 (5 bases). Trimming removed 2 bases from V and 2 bases from J, with 21 bases in between. Germline CDR1 reads SGHTA; CDR2 reads FQGTGA. CDR3 length equals 18 residues. The chain's CDR3 is CASSLFGSLGRGQETQYF. CDR3 DNA: TGTGCCAGCAGCTTATTTGGTAGCTTGGGCAGAGGGCAAGAGACCCAGTACTTC. The whole variable domain, remainder taken from reference TRBV7-3 and TRBJ2-5, is GAGVSQTPSNKVTEKGKYVELRCDPISGHTALYWYRQSLGQGPEFLIYFQGTGAADDSGLPNDRFFAVRPEGSVSTLKIQRTERGDSAVYLCASSLFGSLGRGQETQYFGPGTRLLVL.

The chain links TRBV10-3 to TRBJ2-2; D possibly corresponds to TRBD1 (6 bases). Per germline, CDR1 ENHRY and CDR2 SYGVKD. With 4 bases removed from V and 0 bases from J, the gap between germline ends came to 9 bases. The CDR3 has 15 amino acids. The CDR3, as DNA: TGTGCCATCAGTGGACAGGCTACGAACACCGGGGAGCTGTTTTTT. It encodes CAISGQATNTGELFF.

The chain couples TRBV7-2 to TRBJ1-6; D not certain. Trimming took 3 bases from V and 1 from J, leaving 13 bases between them. CDR3 length: 17 residues. CDR1 SGHTA and CDR2 FQGNSA come from the germline V gene. CDR3 sequence: CASSLDKGGSYNSPLHF. CDR3 sequence (DNA): TGTGCCAGCAGCTTGGATAAGGGAGGGTCCTATAATTCACCCCTCCACTTT.

V usage is TRBV7-2 and J usage is TRBJ2-5; D not resolved. This CDR3 region has 14 residues. In germline, CDR1 is SGHTA, CDR2 FQGNSA. V was shortened by 3 bases and J by 5 bases, with 13 bases between the two germline ends. Here the CDR3 reads CASSFMGVRETQYF. CDR3 DNA sequence: TGTGCCAGCAGCTTCATGGGTGTGCGGGAGACCCAGTACTTC.

The chain has TRBV29-1 and TRBJ2-1; 11 bases line up with TRBD1. Trimming cost V 7 bases and J 5 bases; bases outside gene matches: 7. The CDR3 is 14 amino acids. Germline V CDR1 and CDR2: SQVTM, ANQGSEA. The CDR3 bases are TGCAGCGCACGGGACAGGGGGTGGGACAATGAGCAGTTCTTC. This sequence encodes CSARDRGWDNEQFF.

This clone was picked up a small number of times. The gene calls are TRBV7-3 and TRBJ1-6, with 9 bases lining up with TRBD1. This CDR3 has 14 amino acids. Germline values: CDR1 SGHTA, CDR2 FQGTGA. The V gene end was trimmed by 5 bases and the J gene end by 8 bases; junction bases not matched to a gene: 4. Written as DNA, the CDR3 is TGTGCCAGCAGCCCTGGGACAGGGTATTCACCCCTCCACTTT. Translating gives CASSPGTGYSPLHF.

This clone has only one observation. The chain has TRBV19 and TRBJ2-1; 12 bases are shared with TRBD2. There are 16 residues in the CDR3. J lost 4 bases, V lost 4 bases, and 5 bases had no gene match. Germline V CDR1 and CDR2: LNHDA, SQIVND (reference sequence). The CDR3 sequence: CASSKLAGGLYNEQFF. The DNA for the CDR3 is TGTGCCAGTAGTAAACTAGCGGGGGGACTATACAATGAGCAGTTCTTC.

The chain links TRBV11-2 to TRBJ1-1, with TRBD1 matching 12 bases. Trimming cost V 10 bases and J 0 bases; bases outside gene matches: 12. The length of the CDR3 is 17 residues. Germline lookup yields CDR1 SGHAT and CDR2 FQNNGV. This chain's CDR3 is CAISRDRGLGVNTEAFF. As DNA, the CDR3 is TGTGCCATCTCCCGGGACAGGGGGCTGGGGGTGAACACTGAAGCTTTCTTT.

The rearrangement joins TRBV28 to TRBJ2-5, with D possibly matching TRBD1 (6 bases). Trimming stripped 6 bases from V and 0 bases from J, with 8 bases between. This CDR3 has 13 residues. The germline gives CDR1 MDHEN, CDR2 SYDVKM. CDR3 amino acids: CASRDSNQETQYF. In nucleotides, the CDR3 is TGTGCCAGCAGGGACAGCAACCAAGAGACCCAGTACTTC.

The chain joins TRBV6-6 to TRBJ1-2, with TRBD1 matching over 8 bases. This CDR3 comprises 13 residues. The germline V gene has CDR1 MNHNY and CDR2 SVGAGI (reference sequence). The V and J ends lost 8 bases and 1 base, in that order; junction bases with no gene match: 3. The CDR3 is CASGQGYNYGYTF. The CDR3 DNA reads as TGTGCCAGCGGACAGGGCTATAACTATGGCTACACCTTC.

The chain links TRBV6-5 to TRBJ1-5; D might be TRBD1 (5 bases). Germline-derived CDR1 and CDR2 are MNHEY and SVGAGI. V lost 5 bases, J lost 6 bases, and 11 bases lay in between. The CDR3 runs to 13 residues. This CDR3 reads CASSPGGGQPQHF. CDR3 nucleotides: TGTGCCAGCAGTCCGGGGGGGGGTCAGCCCCAGCATTTT.

The rearrangement uses TRBV3-1 (or the pseudogene TRBV3-2) and TRBJ2-2; D is unclear. The V end was cut by 4 bases, the J end by 4 bases, with 19 bases between. The CDR3 runs to 17 residues. Germline V lookup: CDR1 LGHDT, CDR2 YNNKEL (reference sequence). CDR3 sequence (DNA): TGTGCCAGCAGCCGGTTCCGAAAACAGATTGGCACCGGGGAGCTGTTTTTT. Translated: CASSRFRKQIGTGELFF.